The source of this T cell receptor (beta chain) is a study of blood T cells in healthy people across ages. Through a sample-barcoded 5' primer and a J-beta primer mix, a second PCR was run for about 6 to 11 cycles. Via MiXCR, TCRdb re-called the 5' RACE reads, giving one row per CDR3 protein. The table lists roughly 800,000 distinct CDR3 sequences, around 34% of them singletons. The CDR3 covers 16 residues. This clonotype occurred a few times. The TCR comes from a man aged 18 to 29 in good health. J is TRBJ2-1 and V is TRBV12-3 or TRBV12-4; maybe TRBD2 (5 bases). The last part of the DNA fits TRBJ2-7 better; the J call may be wrong. The sample taken for sequencing was blood. The CDR3 DNA is TGTGCCAGCAGTCCGGCCGGACTGCCCGCTTACAATGAGCAGTACTTC. Its protein is CASSPAGLPAYNEQYF.